The clone carrying this TCR beta chain has more than one count but fewer than ten. This sample is drawn from a study of cytomegalovirus exposure and HLA in healthy donors. Use of 60 Vbeta and 13 Jbeta primers characterized the PCR. Profiling relied on immunoSEQ multiplex PCR, and the TCRdb table lists in-frame clones only, not all of them. The table has tens of thousands of clones, around 70% seen once. The germline V gene encodes CDR1 PRHDT and CDR2 FYEKMQ (reference sequence). The J segment lost 3 bases and the V segment lost 4 bases, leaving 15 bases of the junction unmatched. The CDR3 sequence is 19 residues long.

Sequencing was performed on PBMCs. The clonotype originates from a young woman in good health and CMV-seropositive. The chain couples TRBV13 to TRBJ2-7, with 13 bases aligning to TRBD2. The CDR3, as DNA: TGTGCCAGCAGCTCACAGGGGGCAGTACTAGCGGGAGGGAACTACGAGCAGTACTTC. It translates to CASSSQGAVLAGGNYEQYF.